This TCR beta chain was observed in a study of shared clonotypes between healthy human individuals. Study observations and caveats: Sequencing depth was predicted to influence how clonotypes are shared among donors. Represented diversity, genetic and exposure-history alike, was limited by few donors.

Remarks on this clone: Its antigen is still unknown.

Trimming left V 1 base short and J 6 bases short, with 12 bases between. This CDR3 contains 14 residues. The germline V gene encodes CDR1 MGHRA and CDR2 YSYEKL. CD8 cells classed as naive were CD45RO-negative and positively selected for CCR7, excluding terminally differentiated effector memory CD45RA+ cells. The donors, healthy adults who were HIV-negative, had experienced no recent acute infections or vaccinations. Several immunoSEQ plates received, in even portions, the genomic DNA of each subset. Some clones are missing from TCRdb's copy, which holds only in-frame ones; the method was immunoSEQ multiplex PCR. In the table there are more than 2 million clones, over 85% of which are singletons.

Sequencing was carried out using naive CD8+ T cells sorted from blood. The chain carries TRBV4-1 and TRBJ1-1, with D possibly being TRBD1 (5 bases). The sequence was obtained from a man in his late teens or twenties in good health. This chain's CDR3 is CASSQAVQVAEAFF. The CDR3 DNA is TGCGCCAGCAGCCAAGCGGTACAGGTGGCTGAAGCTTTCTTT.